Presented here are 16 T cell receptor beta chains from one specimen sequenced in a study of long-term antiretroviral therapy in people with HIV. The libraries were made with immunoSEQ v3.0 at survey level. This table comes from immunoSEQ multiplex PCR, and its TCRdb copy is limited to in-frame clones, with some not included. The table lists under 20,000 clones, roughly 91% of them singletons. Source: unsorted PBMCs, taken 3 years after starting antiretroviral therapy. The receptors were gathered from a man aged 45-65 years with HIV.

The CDR3 DNA follows: TGTGCCAGCAGAGACACAGGGGACTATTACGAGCAGTACTTC. It yields the protein CASRDTGDYYEQYF. This chain connects TRBV27 to TRBJ2-7; D may match TRBD1 or TRBD2 (7 bases each). V was trimmed by 6 bases and J by 4 bases, leaving 16 bases between them. The CDR3 has 14 residues. Germline lookup yields CDR1 MNHEY and CDR2 SMNVEV (reference sequence).

The gene calls are TRBV5-8 and TRBJ2-7, with D unresolved. V was pared by 0 bases and J by 7 bases, with 14 bases between. Germline V gene lookup returns CDR1 SGHTS and CDR2 YDEGEE. The CDR3 runs to 14 residues. The DNA for the CDR3 is TGTGCCAGCAGCTTGGACGGCGGCAAGTGGGAGCAGTACTTC. This gives the protein CASSLDGGKWEQYF.

The rearrangement links TRBV6-1 to TRBJ2-7; D is undetermined. Germline values: CDR1 MNHNS, CDR2 SASEGT. The CDR3 consists of 15 residues. The V end lost 6 bases, the J end lost 0 bases, and 15 bases lay between the germline ends. Here the CDR3 reads CASSAATMSSYEQYF. For the CDR3, the DNA is TGTGCCAGCAGCGCGGCAACAATGAGCTCCTACGAGCAGTACTTC.

The chain is built from TRBV12-2 and TRBJ1-1. TRBV12-2 is a known pseudogene. This CDR3 spans 11 amino acids. CDR3 loop: CASRFGTEAFF. CDR3 sequence (DNA): TGTGCAAGTCGCTTTGGAACTGAAGCTTTCTTT.

This clone is labeled large. The chain carries TRBV10-2 and TRBJ2-3; 9 bases are shared with TRBD2. This CDR3 region has 16 residues. V was clipped by 0 bases and J by 2 bases; unmatched bases: 3. Germline loops: CDR1 WSHSY, CDR2 SAAADI. This CDR3 is CASSESLAGYTDTQYF. Here the CDR3 DNA reads TGCGCCAGCAGTGAGTCGCTAGCGGGGTACACAGATACGCAGTATTTT.

The chain has TRBV19 and TRBJ1-2, with TRBD1 matching 8 bases. Germline V CDR1 and CDR2: LNHDA, SQIVND (reference sequence). The CDR3 contains 15 residues. V lost 5 bases to trimming and J lost 4 bases; unmatched junction nucleotides: 9. As DNA, the CDR3 is TGTGCCAGTAGTCCGCAGGGGGCGTCGATCTATGGCTACACCTTC. This gives the protein CASSPQGASIYGYTF.

V and J are TRBV27 and TRBJ1-6; TRBD1 might be the D (6 bases). From germline, CDR1 is MNHEY and CDR2 SMNVEV (reference sequence). The CDR3 is 17 amino acids. V shed 6 bases and J shed 3 bases, with 18 bases lying between them. The chain's CDR3 is CASRTTGRGVYNSPLHF. The CDR3 region has the DNA TGTGCCAGCAGAACAACAGGGAGGGGGGTCTATAATTCACCCCTCCACTTT.

V gene TRBV6-5 combines with J gene TRBJ2-3, with D unresolved. The V and J ends lost 4 bases and 12 bases respectively, with 14 bases between them. CDR1 and CDR2 (germline): MNHEY, SVGAGI. The CDR3 has 12 residues. In nucleotides, the CDR3 is TGTGCCAGCAGTTCCTCAAATCGGGCTCAGTATTTT. This sequence encodes CASSSSNRAQYF.

In this sample, this clone turned up once. The CDR3, as DNA: TGTGCCAGCAGCTTAGTTGTAGGGTTCGGTGAAGCTTTCTTT. This codes for CASSLVVGFGEAFF. The chain carries TRBV7-9 and TRBJ1-1; D gene unclear. V was trimmed by 1 base and J by 7 bases, leaving 13 bases between them. The CDR3 length is 14 residues. Germline V gives CDR1 SEHNR, CDR2 FQNEAQ (reference sequence).

The chain is built from TRBV2 and TRBJ1-6, with 7 bases that match TRBD1. Germline lookup yields CDR1 SNHLY and CDR2 FYNNEI. The ends lost 4 bases at V and 8 bases at J; junction bases unmatched: 5. CDR3 length equals 14 residues. The CDR3 loop reads CASSGQGRDSPLHF. The DNA for the CDR3 is TGTGCCAGCAGTGGACAGGGTAGAGATTCACCCCTCCACTTT.

The chain joins TRBV7-8 to TRBJ2-5; D possibly corresponds to TRBD2 (5 bases). Germline V CDR1 and CDR2: SGHVS, FQNEAQ. Trimming removed 5 bases from V and 4 bases from J, with 20 bases in between. This CDR3 has 16 residues. In DNA, the CDR3 is TGTGCCAGCAGCCACGGGAACAGTCAAGCCGGAGAGACCCAGTACTTC. Translating it yields CASSHGNSQAGETQYF.

This clone has just one count. The chain links TRBV5-1 to TRBJ2-3, with 10 positions matching TRBD2. Germline V gene data show CDR1 as SGHRS and CDR2 as YFSETQ. With V trimmed by 0 bases and J by 7 bases, 14 bases remained unmatched. The CDR3 spans 18 residues. The chain's CDR3 is CASSLEAPSGGAINTQYF. CDR3 sequence (DNA): TGCGCCAGCAGCTTGGAGGCCCCCAGCGGGGGGGCCATAAATACGCAGTATTTT.

The chain employs TRBV5-1 and TRBJ1-5; TRBD1 agrees at 8 bases. CDR1 SGHRS and CDR2 YFSETQ come from the germline V gene. The CDR3 spans 14 residues. Losses at the gene ends were 4 bases for V and 5 bases for J; bases not matched to a gene: 5. CDR3 in amino acids: CASSLTGGDQPQHF. DNA of the CDR3: TGCGCCAGCAGCCTAACAGGGGGGGATCAGCCCCAGCATTTT.

The chain uses TRBV30 and TRBJ1-1, with D tentatively TRBD1 (6 bases). CDR3 length equals 15 residues. CDR1 GTSNPN and CDR2 SVGIG come from the germline V gene (reference sequence). Trimming stripped 3 bases from V and 4 bases from J, with 18 bases between. The DNA for the CDR3 is TGTGCCTGGAGCTCGGGAGGGGGGCTTCGCACTGAAGCTTTCTTT. It translates to CAWSSGGGLRTEAFF. Drawing the rest from reference TRBV30 and TRBJ1-1, the complete variable domain is SQTIHQWPATLVQPVGSPLSLECTVEGTSNPNLYWYRQAAGRGLQLLFYSVGIGQISSEVPQNLSASRPQDRQFILSSKKLLLSDSGFYLCAWSSGGGLRTEAFFGQGTRLTVV.

The gene calls are TRBV6-6 and TRBJ1-1; TRBD1 aligns across 7 bases. Per germline, CDR1 MNHNY and CDR2 SVGAGI (reference sequence). V lost 11 bases and J lost 1; bases outside the gene matches: 10. CDR3 length: 14 amino acids. As DNA, the CDR3 is TGTGCCCTACAGGGGAACCTAGGGAACACTGAAGCTTTCTTT. Protein sequence: CALQGNLGNTEAFF.

The chain employs TRBV10-3 and TRBJ2-1, with D unresolved. V lost 6 bases to trimming and J lost 8 bases, with 14 bases between them. This CDR3 is 13 amino acids long. Germline lookup yields CDR1 ENHRY and CDR2 SYGVKD. The CDR3, as DNA: TGTGCCATCAGGAACATCTCTGACGATGAGCAGTTCTTC. This codes for CAIRNISDDEQFF.